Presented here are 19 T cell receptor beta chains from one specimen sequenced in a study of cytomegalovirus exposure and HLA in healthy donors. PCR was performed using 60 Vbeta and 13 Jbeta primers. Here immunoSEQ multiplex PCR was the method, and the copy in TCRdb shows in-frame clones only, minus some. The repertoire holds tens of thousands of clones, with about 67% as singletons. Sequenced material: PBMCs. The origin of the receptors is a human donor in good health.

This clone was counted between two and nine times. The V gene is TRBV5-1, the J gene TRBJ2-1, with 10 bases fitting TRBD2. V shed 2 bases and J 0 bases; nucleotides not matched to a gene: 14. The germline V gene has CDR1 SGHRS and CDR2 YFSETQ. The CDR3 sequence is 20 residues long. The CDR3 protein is CASSFYSRTSGISSYNEQFF. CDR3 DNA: TGCGCCAGCAGCTTTTATAGTAGGACTAGCGGCATTAGCTCCTACAATGAGCAGTTCTTC. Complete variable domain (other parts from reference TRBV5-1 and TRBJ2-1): KAGVTQTPRYLIKTRGQQVTLSCSPISGHRSVSWYQQTPGQGLQFLFEYFSETQRNKGNFPGRFSGRQFSNSRSEMNVSTLELGDSALYLCASSFYSRTSGISSYNEQFFGPGTRLTVL.

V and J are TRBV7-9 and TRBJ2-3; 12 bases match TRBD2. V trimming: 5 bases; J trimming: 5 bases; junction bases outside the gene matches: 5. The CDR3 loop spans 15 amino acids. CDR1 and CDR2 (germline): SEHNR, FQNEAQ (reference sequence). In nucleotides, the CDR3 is TGTGCCAGCAGCCGACTAGCGGGAGAGCAAGATACGCAGTATTTT. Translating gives CASSRLAGEQDTQYF. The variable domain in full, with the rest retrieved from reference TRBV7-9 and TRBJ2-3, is DTGVSQNPRHKITKRGQNVTFRCDPISEHNRLYWYRQTLGQGPEFLTYFQNEAQLEKSRLLSDRFSAERPKGSFSTLEIQRTEQGDSAMYLCASSRLAGEQDTQYFGPGTRLTVL.

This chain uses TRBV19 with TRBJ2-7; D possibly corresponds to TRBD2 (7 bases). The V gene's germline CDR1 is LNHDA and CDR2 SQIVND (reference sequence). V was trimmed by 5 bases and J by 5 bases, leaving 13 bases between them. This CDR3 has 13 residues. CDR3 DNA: TGTGCCAGTAGTTGGGGGGGGCGCGACGAGCAGTACTTC. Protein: CASSWGGRDEQYF.

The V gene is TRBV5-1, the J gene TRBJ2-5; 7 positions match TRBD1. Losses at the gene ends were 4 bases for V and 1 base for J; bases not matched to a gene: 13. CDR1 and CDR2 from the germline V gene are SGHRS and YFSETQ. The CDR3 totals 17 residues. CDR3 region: CASSPGQTLGIQETQYF. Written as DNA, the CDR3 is TGCGCCAGCAGCCCGGGACAGACTCTAGGGATCCAAGAGACCCAGTACTTC. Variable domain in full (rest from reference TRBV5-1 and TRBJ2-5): KAGVTQTPRYLIKTRGQQVTLSCSPISGHRSVSWYQQTPGQGLQFLFEYFSETQRNKGNFPGRFSGRQFSNSRSEMNVSTLELGDSALYLCASSPGQTLGIQETQYFGPGTRLLVL.

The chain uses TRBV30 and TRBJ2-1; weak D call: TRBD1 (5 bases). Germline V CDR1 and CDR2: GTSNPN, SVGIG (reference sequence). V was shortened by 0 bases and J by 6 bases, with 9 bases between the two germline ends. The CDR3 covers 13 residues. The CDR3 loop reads CAWSVPQGNEQFF. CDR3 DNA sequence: TGTGCCTGGAGTGTACCGCAGGGCAATGAGCAGTTCTTC.

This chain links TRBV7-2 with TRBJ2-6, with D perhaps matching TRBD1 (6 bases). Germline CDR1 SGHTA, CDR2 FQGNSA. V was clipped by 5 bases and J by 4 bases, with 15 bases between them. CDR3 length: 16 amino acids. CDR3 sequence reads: CASSQDRFGGANVLTF. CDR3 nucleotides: TGTGCCAGCAGCCAAGACAGGTTTGGCGGGGCCAACGTCCTGACTTTC.

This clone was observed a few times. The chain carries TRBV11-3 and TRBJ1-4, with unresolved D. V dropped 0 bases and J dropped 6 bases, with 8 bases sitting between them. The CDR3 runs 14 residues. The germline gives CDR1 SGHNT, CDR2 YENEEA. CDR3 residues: CASSLDSFYEKLFF. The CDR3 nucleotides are TGTGCCAGCAGCTTAGACAGTTTCTATGAAAAACTGTTTTTT. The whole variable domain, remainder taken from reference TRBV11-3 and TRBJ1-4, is EAGVVQSPRYKIIEKKQPVAFWCNPISGHNTLYWYLQNLGQGPELLIRYENEEAVDDSQLPKDRFSAERLKGVDSTLKIQPAELGDSAVYLCASSLDSFYEKLFFGSGTQLSVL.

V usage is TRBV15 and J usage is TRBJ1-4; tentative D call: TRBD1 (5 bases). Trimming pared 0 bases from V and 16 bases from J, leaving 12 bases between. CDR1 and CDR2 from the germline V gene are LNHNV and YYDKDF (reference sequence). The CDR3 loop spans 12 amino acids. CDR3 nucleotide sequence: TGTGCCACCAGCAGAGATATAGGACAACGGTTTTTT. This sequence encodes CATSRDIGQRFF.

CDR3 DNA: TGTGCCAGCGGGGGGGTAGCGGGAACTAGCACAGATACGCAGTATTTT. This codes for CASGGVAGTSTDTQYF. The chain links TRBV4-2 to TRBJ2-3; TRBD2 agrees at 8 bases. The CDR3 runs 16 residues. V dropped 8 bases and J dropped 0; count of bases not matched to a gene: 10. Germline V gene lookup returns CDR1 LGHNA and CDR2 YNFKEQ.

The CDR3 nucleotides read TGCGCCAGCAGCTTGGTCCGCGGCGGGACTTACAATGAGCAGTTCTTC. As protein: CASSLVRGGTYNEQFF. The chain uses TRBV5-1 and TRBJ2-1; tentative D call: TRBD2 (6 bases). The CDR3 has 16 amino acids. Trimming left V 0 bases short and J 4 bases short, with 14 bases between. Germline values: CDR1 SGHRS, CDR2 YFSETQ. Combining the CDR3 with reference TRBV5-1 and TRBJ2-1 gives the whole variable domain KAGVTQTPRYLIKTRGQQVTLSCSPISGHRSVSWYQQTPGQGLQFLFEYFSETQRNKGNFPGRFSGRQFSNSRSEMNVSTLELGDSALYLCASSLVRGGTYNEQFFGPGTRLTVL.

This CDR3 reads CASSSLPLGQAKNIQYF. The DNA of the CDR3 is TGCGCCAGCAGCTCCCTCCCCCTTGGGCAAGCCAAAAACATTCAGTACTTC. This sequence joins TRBV5-1 and TRBJ2-4; D remains ambiguous. This CDR3 comprises 17 residues. With 3 bases removed from V and 0 bases from J, the gap between germline ends came to 16 bases. Germline V CDR1 and CDR2: SGHRS, YFSETQ.

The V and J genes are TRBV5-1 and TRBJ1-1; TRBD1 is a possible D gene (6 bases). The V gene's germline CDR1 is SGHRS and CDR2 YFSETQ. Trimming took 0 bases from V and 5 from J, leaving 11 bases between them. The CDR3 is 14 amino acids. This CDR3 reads CASSLEGGKTEAFF. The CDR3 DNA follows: TGCGCCAGCAGCTTGGAAGGGGGAAAGACTGAAGCTTTCTTT.

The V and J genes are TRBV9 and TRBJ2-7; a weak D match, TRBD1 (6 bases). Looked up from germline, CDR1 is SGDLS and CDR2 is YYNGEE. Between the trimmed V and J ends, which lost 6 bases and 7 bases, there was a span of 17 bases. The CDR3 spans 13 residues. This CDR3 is CASTGAGAEEQYF. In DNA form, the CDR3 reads TGTGCCAGCACCGGGGCAGGGGCAGAAGAGCAGTACTTC.

The CDR3: CASSPPGRETQYF. The CDR3 nucleotides are TGTGCCAGCAGCCCGCCAGGTCGCGAGACCCAGTACTTC. V usage is TRBV7-9 and J usage is TRBJ2-5; no definite D call. This CDR3 region has 13 residues. Germline lookup yields CDR1 SEHNR and CDR2 FQNEAQ (reference sequence). V lost 5 bases and J 5 bases, leaving 12 bases between the germline ends. Full variable domain (missing parts from reference TRBV7-9 and TRBJ2-5): DTGVSQNPRHKITKRGQNVTFRCDPISEHNRLYWYRQTLGQGPEFLTYFQNEAQLEKSRLLSDRFSAERPKGSFSTLEIQRTEQGDSAMYLCASSPPGRETQYFGPGTRLLVL.

The CDR3: CASTLHRASGEKLFF. In DNA form, the CDR3 reads TGTGCCAGTACTCTACACAGGGCGAGTGGGGAAAAACTGTTTTTT. V and J are TRBV2 and TRBJ1-4; TRBD1 is a possible D gene (6 bases). Germline V gene data show CDR1 as SNHLY and CDR2 as FYNNEI. V lost 9 bases, J lost 8 bases, and 22 bases lay in between. The CDR3 consists of 15 residues. Full variable domain (remainder filled in from reference TRBV2 and TRBJ1-4): EPEVTQTPSHQVTQMGQEVILRCVPISNHLYFYWYRQILGQKVEFLVSFYNNEISEKSEIFDDQFSVERPDGSNFTLKIRSTKLEDSAMYFCASTLHRASGEKLFFGSGTQLSVL.

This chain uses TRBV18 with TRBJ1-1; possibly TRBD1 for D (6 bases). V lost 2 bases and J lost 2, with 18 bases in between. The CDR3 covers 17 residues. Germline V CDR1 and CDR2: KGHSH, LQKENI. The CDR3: CASSPGGARAGNTEAFF. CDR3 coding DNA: TGTGCCAGCTCACCAGGGGGGGCCCGGGCTGGTAACACTGAAGCTTTCTTT.

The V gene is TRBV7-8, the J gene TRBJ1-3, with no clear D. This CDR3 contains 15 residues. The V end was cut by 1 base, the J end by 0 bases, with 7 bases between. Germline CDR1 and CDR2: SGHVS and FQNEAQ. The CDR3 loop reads CASSLDRTSGNTIYF. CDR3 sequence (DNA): TGTGCCAGCAGCTTAGACAGAACCTCTGGAAACACCATATATTTT.

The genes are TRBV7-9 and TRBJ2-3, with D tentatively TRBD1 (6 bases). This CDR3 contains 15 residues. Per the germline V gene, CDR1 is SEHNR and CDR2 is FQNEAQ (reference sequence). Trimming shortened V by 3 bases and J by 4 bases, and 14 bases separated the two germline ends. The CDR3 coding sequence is TGTGCCAGCAGCTTCAACAGGGTTGGGGCAGATACGCAGTATTTT. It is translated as CASSFNRVGADTQYF.

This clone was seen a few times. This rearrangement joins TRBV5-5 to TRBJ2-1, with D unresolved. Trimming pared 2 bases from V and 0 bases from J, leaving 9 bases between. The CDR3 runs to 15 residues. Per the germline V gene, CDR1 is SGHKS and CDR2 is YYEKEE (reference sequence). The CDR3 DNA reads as TGTGCCAGCAGCTTAAGCCTTGGCTCCTACAATGAGCAGTTCTTC. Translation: CASSLSLGSYNEQFF.